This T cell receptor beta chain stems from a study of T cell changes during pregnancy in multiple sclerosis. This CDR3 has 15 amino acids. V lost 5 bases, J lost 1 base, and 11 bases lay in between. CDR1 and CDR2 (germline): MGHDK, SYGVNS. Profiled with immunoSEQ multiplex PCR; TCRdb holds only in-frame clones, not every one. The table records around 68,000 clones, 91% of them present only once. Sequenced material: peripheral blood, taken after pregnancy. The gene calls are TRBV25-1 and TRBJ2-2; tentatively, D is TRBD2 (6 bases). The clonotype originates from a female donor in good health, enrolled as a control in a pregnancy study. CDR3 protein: CASSRLGLNTGELFF. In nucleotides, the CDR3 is TGTGCCAGCAGTCGACTAGGGCTGAACACCGGGGAGCTGTTTTTT.